The TCR beta chain described here comes from a study of immune evolution from preneoplasia to lung adenocarcinoma. CDR3 length: 17 amino acids. Per germline, CDR1 SNHLY and CDR2 FYNNEI. V was pared by 6 bases and J by 0 bases, with 15 bases between. The study's findings and limits: From normal lung to invasive adenocarcinoma, top clone frequencies appeared to decrease. T cell clonality was higher in KRAS-mutant than EGFR-mutant or wild-type nodules.

With respect to this clone: Antigen specificity is unknown.

The data were produced by immunoSEQ multiplex PCR, yet TCRdb's version contains in-frame clones alone and is incomplete. The sample has about 26,000 clones; about two thirds are singletons. Each case's diagnosis was confirmed by two pathologists on H&E. The receptor was derived from a person aged 55 to 70 with invasive lung adenocarcinoma. Some clones in this sample may be carry-over from other donors' samples. Sequences were obtained from FFPE invasive lung adenocarcinoma tissue. The chain carries TRBV2 and TRBJ2-6, with D possibly being TRBD1 (6 bases). This CDR3 reads CASRHRDLVSGANVLTF. The CDR3 region has the DNA TGTGCCAGCAGGCACAGGGACCTCGTCTCTGGGGCCAACGTCCTGACTTTC.